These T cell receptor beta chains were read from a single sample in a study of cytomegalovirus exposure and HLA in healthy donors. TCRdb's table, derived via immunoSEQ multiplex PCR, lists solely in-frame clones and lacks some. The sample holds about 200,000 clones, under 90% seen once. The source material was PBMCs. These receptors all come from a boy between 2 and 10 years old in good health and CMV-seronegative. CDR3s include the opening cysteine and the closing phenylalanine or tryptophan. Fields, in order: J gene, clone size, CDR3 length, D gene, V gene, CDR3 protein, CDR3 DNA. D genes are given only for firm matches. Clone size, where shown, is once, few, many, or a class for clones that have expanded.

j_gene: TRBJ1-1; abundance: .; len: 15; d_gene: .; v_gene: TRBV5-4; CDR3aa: CASSSQALSNTEAFF; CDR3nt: TGTGCCAGCAGCTCCCAGGCCTTGTCGAACACTGAAGCTTTCTTT
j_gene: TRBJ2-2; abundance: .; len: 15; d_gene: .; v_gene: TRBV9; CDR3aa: CASSVMGANTGELFF; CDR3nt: TGTGCCAGCAGCGTAATGGGGGCAAACACCGGGGAGCTGTTTTTT
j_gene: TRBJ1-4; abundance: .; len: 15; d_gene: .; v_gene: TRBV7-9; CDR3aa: CASSGTGTTNEKLFF; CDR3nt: TGTGCCAGCAGCGGTACAGGAACAACTAATGAAAAACTGTTTTTT
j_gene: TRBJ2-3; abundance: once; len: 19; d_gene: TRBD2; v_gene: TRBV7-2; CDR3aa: CASSQGLAGFLYGTDTQYF; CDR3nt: TGTGCCAGCAGCCAAGGACTAGCGGGGTTTCTCTACGGCACAGATACGCAGTATTTT
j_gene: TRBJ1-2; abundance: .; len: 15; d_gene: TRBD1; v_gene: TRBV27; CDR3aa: CASSLSFTGGNGYTF; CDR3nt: TGTGCCAGCAGTTTAAGCTTCACAGGGGGCAATGGCTACACTTTC
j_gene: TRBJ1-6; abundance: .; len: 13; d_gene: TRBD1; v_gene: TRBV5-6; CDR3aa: CASSWGTDWTLHF; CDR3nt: TGTGCCAGCAGCTGGGGGACAGATTGGACCCTCCACTTT
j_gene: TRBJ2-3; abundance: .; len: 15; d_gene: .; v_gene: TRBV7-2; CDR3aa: CASSHTQRGTDTQYF; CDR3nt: TGTGCCAGCAGCCATACCCAGCGGGGCACAGATACGCAGTATTTT
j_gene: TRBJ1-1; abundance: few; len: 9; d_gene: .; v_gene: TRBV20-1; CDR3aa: CSAGRGAFF; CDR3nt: TGCAGTGCGGGCCGTGGGGCTTTCTTT
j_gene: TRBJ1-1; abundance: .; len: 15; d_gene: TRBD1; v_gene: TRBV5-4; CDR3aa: CASRTPDRGTSEAFF; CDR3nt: TGTGCCAGCCGAACCCCGGACAGGGGAACCTCTGAAGCTTTCTTT
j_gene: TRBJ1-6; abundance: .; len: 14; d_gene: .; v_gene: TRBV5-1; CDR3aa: CASSYSSYNSPLHF; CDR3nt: TGCGCCAGCAGCTACAGCTCCTATAATTCACCCCTCCACTTT
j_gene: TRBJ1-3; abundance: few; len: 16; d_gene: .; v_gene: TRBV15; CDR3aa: CATSPTRESSGNTIYF; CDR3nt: TGTGCCACCAGTCCCACGCGAGAGAGCTCTGGAAACACCATATATTTT
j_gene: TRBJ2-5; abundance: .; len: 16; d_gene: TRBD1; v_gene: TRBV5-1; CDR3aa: CASSLGGTGGQETQYF; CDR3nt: TGCGCCAGCAGCTTGGGCGGGACAGGGGGTCAAGAGACCCAGTACTTC
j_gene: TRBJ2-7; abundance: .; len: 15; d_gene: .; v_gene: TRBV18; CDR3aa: CASSPDMGVYYEQYF; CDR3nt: TGTGCCAGCTCACCCGACATGGGCGTCTACTACGAGCAGTACTTC
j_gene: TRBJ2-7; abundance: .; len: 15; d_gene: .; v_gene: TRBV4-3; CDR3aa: CASSQDHRTPYEQYF; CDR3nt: TGCGCCAGCAGCCAAGATCACAGAACTCCCTACGAGCAGTACTTC
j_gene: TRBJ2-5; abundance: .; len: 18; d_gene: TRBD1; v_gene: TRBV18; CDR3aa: CASSPQRDRVSTEETQYF; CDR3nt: TGTGCCAGCTCACCTCAGCGTGACAGGGTATCTACAGAAGAGACCCAGTACTTC
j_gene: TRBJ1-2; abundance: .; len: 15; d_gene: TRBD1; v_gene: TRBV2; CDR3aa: CASSEKGAQVYGYTF; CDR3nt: TGTGCCAGCAGTGAAAAGGGGGCGCAGGTCTATGGCTACACCTTC
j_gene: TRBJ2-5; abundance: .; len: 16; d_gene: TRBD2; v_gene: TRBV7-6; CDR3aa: CASIEPRTSGGGTQYF; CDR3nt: TGTGCCAGCATCGAACCTAGGACTAGCGGGGGGGGGACCCAGTACTTC
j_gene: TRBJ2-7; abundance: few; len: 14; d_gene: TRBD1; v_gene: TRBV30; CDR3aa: CAWIKKGGPHEQYF; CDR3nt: TGTGCCTGGATCAAGAAAGGGGGCCCCCACGAGCAGTACTTC
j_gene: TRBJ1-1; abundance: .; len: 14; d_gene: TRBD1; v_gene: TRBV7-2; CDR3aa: CASSLDRGLTEAFF; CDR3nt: TGTGCCAGCAGCCTGGACAGGGGGCTCACTGAAGCTTTCTTT
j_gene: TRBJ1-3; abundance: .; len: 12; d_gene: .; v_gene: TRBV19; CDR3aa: CASSIRGNTIYF; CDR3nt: TGTGCCAGTAGTATCCGGGGAAACACCATATATTTT
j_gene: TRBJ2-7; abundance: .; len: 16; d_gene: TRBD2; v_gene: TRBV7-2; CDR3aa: CASSRGLAGYTYEQYF; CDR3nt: TGTGCCAGCAGTAGGGGACTAGCGGGTTACACCTACGAGCAGTACTTC
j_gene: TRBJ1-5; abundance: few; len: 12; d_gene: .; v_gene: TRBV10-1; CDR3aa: CASKGPYQPQHF; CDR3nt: TGCGCCAGCAAGGGGCCGTATCAGCCCCAGCATTTT
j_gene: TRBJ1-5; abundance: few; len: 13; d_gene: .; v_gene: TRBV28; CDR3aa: CAPPWGDNQPQHF; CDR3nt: TGTGCCCCCCCTTGGGGGGACAATCAGCCCCAGCATTTT
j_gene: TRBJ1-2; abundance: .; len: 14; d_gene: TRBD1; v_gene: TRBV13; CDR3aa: CASSLSSTGVGYTF; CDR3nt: TGTGCCAGCAGCTTATCCTCGACAGGGGTCGGCTACACCTTC
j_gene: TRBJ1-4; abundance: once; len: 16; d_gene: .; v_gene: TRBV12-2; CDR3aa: CASRVPGLLGDEKLFF; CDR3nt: TGTGCAAGTCGCGTCCCGGGACTTTTAGGGGATGAAAAACTGTTTTTT
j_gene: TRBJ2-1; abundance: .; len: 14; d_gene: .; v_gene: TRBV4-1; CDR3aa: CASSQAAGVHEQFF; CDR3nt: TGCGCCAGCAGCCAGGCCGCAGGGGTTCATGAGCAGTTCTTC
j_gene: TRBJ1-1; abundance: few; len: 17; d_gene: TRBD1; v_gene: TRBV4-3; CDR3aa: CASSQLTVRQGGTEAFF; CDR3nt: TGCGCCAGCAGCCAACTTACTGTCAGGCAGGGGGGCACTGAAGCTTTCTTT
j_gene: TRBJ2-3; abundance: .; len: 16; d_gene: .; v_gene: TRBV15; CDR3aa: CATSRVPRVIADTQYF; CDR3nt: TGTGCCACCAGCAGAGTCCCCAGGGTTATAGCAGATACGCAGTATTTT
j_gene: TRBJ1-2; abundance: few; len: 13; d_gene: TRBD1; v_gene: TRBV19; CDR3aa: CASSRGQGYGYTF; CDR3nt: TGTGCCAGTAGTAGGGGACAGGGCTATGGCTACACCTTC
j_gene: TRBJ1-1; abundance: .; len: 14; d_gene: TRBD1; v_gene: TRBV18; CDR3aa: CASSPDRGRTEAFF; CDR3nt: TGTGCCAGCTCACCGGACAGGGGGAGGACTGAAGCTTTCTTT
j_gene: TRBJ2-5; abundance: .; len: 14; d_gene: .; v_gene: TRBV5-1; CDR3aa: CASSFKSGQETQYF; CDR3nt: TGCGCCAGCAGCTTTAAGTCGGGTCAAGAGACCCAGTACTTC
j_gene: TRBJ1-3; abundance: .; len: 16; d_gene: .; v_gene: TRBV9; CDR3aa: CASSRGTSSSGNTIYF; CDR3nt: TGTGCCAGCAGCCGAGGGACATCCTCCTCTGGAAACACCATATATTTT
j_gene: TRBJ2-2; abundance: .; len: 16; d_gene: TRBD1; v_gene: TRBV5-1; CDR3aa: CASSLAGTVGTGELFF; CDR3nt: TGCGCCAGCAGCTTGGCCGGGACAGTTGGCACCGGGGAGCTGTTTTTT
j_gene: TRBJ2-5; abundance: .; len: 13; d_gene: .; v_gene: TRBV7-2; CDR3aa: CASSLWGPETQYF; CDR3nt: TGTGCCAGCAGCTTGTGGGGGCCGGAGACCCAGTACTTC
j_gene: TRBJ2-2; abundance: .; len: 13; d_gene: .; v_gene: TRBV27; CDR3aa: CASSLTATGELFF; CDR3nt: TGTGCCAGCAGTTTGACAGCCACCGGGGAGCTGTTTTTT
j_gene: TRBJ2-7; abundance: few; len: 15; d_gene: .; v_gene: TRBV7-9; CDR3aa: CASSKRRTNQHEQYF; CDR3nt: TGTGCCAGCAGCAAAAGAAGGACAAACCAACACGAGCAGTACTTC
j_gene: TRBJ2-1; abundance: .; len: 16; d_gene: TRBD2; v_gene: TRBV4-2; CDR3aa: CASSQSLAGFMDEQFF; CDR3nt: TGTGCCAGCAGCCAAAGCCTAGCGGGGTTTATGGATGAGCAGTTCTTC
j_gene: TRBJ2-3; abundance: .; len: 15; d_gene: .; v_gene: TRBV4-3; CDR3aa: CASSQLGAGTDTQYF; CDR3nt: TGCGCCAGCAGCCAACTGGGGGCGGGCACAGATACGCAGTATTTT
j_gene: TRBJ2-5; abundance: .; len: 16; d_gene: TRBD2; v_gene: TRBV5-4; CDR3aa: CASSQGLAGGQETQYF; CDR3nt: TGTGCCAGCAGCCAGGGACTAGCGGGGGGGCAAGAGACCCAGTACTTC
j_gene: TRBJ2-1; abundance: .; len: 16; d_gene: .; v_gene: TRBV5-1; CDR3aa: CASSLAGGLSFNEQFF; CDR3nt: TGCGCCAGCAGCTTGGCCGGAGGGTTGAGTTTCAATGAGCAGTTCTTC
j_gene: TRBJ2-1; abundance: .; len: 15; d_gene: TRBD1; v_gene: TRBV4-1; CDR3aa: CASSLSPQGASEQFF; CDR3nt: TGCGCCAGCAGCCTTTCCCCACAGGGGGCTAGTGAGCAGTTCTTC
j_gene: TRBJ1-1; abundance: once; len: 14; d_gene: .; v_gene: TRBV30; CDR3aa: CAYLPGGVNTEAFF; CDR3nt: TGTGCCTACCTCCCTGGGGGGGTGAACACTGAAGCTTTCTTT
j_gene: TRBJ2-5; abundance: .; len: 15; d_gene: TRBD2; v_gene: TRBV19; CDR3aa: CASSIGGGARETQYF; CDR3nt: TGTGCCAGTAGTATAGGCGGGGGGGCTCGGGAGACCCAGTACTTC
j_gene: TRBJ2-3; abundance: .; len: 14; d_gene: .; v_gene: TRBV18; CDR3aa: CASSPRLPGDTQYF; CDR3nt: TGTGCCAGCTCACCACGGCTACCGGGGGATACGCAGTATTTT
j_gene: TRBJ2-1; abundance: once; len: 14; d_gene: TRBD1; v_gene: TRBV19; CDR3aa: CASSMGTGWYEQFF; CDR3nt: TGTGCCAGTAGTATGGGGACAGGGTGGTATGAGCAGTTCTTC
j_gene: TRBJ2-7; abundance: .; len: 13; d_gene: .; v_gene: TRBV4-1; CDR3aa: CASSPYLEGEQYF; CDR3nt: TGCGCCAGCAGCCCGTACTTGGAGGGTGAGCAGTACTTC